This T cell receptor (beta chain) emerged from a study of shared clonotypes between healthy human individuals. Over several immunoSEQ plates, each subset's genomic DNA was distributed in even portions. Assay used: immunoSEQ multiplex PCR; TCRdb lists only in-frame clones, some missing. The profile covers a few million clones, with around 90% appearing a single time and 0.13% to 0.15% taken by the ten largest. Recent acute infections and vaccinations were absent in the healthy HIV-negative adult donors. The TCR comes from a man aged 18 to 30 in good health. Material: naive CD4+ T cells sorted from blood. As for subset: CD45RA+ positively selected.

The CDR3 nucleotides read TGTGCCAGCAGCGCCGGGACGCGAGGGCTCTACGAGCAGTACTTC. This codes for CASSAGTRGLYEQYF. The J gene is TRBJ2-7, the V gene TRBV5-6; D might be TRBD1 or TRBD2, each matching 5 bases. This CDR3 comprises 15 residues. Trimming took 4 bases from V and 3 from J, leaving 17 bases between them. Looked up from germline, CDR1 is SGHDT and CDR2 is YYEEEE.